This T cell receptor beta chain was identified during a study of response to subunit inactivated influenza vaccine. Study findings and constraints: New T cells are recruited in small numbers by each seasonal influenza vaccination, according to the authors' suggestion.

A remark on this clonotype: The antigen remains unidentified.

TCRdb re-analysed the RT-PCR reads in MiXCR, keeping a single row per CDR3 protein. Of some 640,000 distinct CDR3 sequences detected, approximately 15% appear once; the ten largest clones hold approximately 7%. Per the germline V gene, CDR1 is DFQATT and CDR2 is SNEGSKA (reference sequence). This CDR3 has 15 amino acids. The junction had 7 bases not matched to a gene; V was cut back by 5 bases and J by 0 bases. V is TRBV20-1 and J is TRBJ2-3, with TRBD1 matching 8 bases. This TCR was recovered from a man aged 50-59 years who received an inactivated influenza vaccine. The source was PBMCs from blood, collected 14 to 15 days before vaccination. CDR3 sequence: CSALERDRSTDTQYF. CDR3 sequence (DNA): TGCAGTGCTCTAGAAAGGGACAGGAGCACAGATACGCAGTATTTT.